These 2 T cell receptor beta chains were all obtained from the same sample, sequenced in a study of CD8+ T cells in alopecia areata. The treatment was: oral pan-JAK inhibitor, 5-10 mg twice daily. In each case, RNA was isolated and then reverse transcribed into cDNA as the sequencing template. Sequenced by immunoSEQ multiplex PCR; TCRdb stores in-frame clones only, minus some. This sample carries around 270,000 clones, about three fifths of them seen once, and the ten largest clones take 1.8%. Sequences were derived from CD4+ T cells sorted from blood, sampled at week 24, from a patient treated with tofacitinib. The receptors were gathered from a human donor with alopecia areata.

The sample holds a few counts of this clone. This chain links TRBV30 with TRBJ2-7, with 8 bases fitting TRBD1. Unmatched junction bases numbered 7, after V lost 7 bases and J lost 2 bases. Per germline, CDR1 GTSNPN and CDR2 SVGIG (reference sequence). The CDR3 contains 13 residues. CDR3 DNA: TGTGCCTTGGAGAGGACAGGGCCCTACGAGCAGTACTTC. Translated: CALERTGPYEQYF.

The chain employs TRBV30 and TRBJ1-3; 9 positions match TRBD1. The CDR3 loop spans 16 amino acids. Per the germline V gene, CDR1 is GTSNPN and CDR2 is SVGIG (reference sequence). The V and J ends lost 4 bases and 0 bases, in that order; junction bases with no gene match: 7. The CDR3 loop reads CAWKRDRAISGNTIYF. The CDR3 region has the DNA TGTGCCTGGAAGCGGGACAGGGCGATCTCTGGAAACACCATATATTTT.